This T cell receptor (beta chain) originates from a study of neurological immune-mediated disorders. Study-wide results and caveats: It was HTLV-1-associated myelopathy that showed the most TCR clonal expansion, while multiple sclerosis showed the least, falling below healthy controls.

The CDR3 totals 15 residues. J gave up 10 bases and V 2 bases, and 9 bases lay outside the gene matches. Germline assignment: CDR1 SGDLS and CDR2 YYNGEE. This clonotype was found many times. Its antigen is undetermined. The method for making cDNA was 5'RACE, and it used 10-nucleotide random UMIs. TCRdb independently ran MiXCR on the 5' RACE reads; one entry per CDR3 protein. The sample includes 84,000 or so distinct CDR3 sequences, around 4.7% seen only once; the top ten take 4.5% to 6%. Time point indicated: longitudinal time-point 3. V is TRBV9 and J is TRBJ1-6, with TRBD1 identical over 7 bases. The receptor was derived from a woman in her sixties or seventies with multiple sclerosis. The sample consisted of PBMCs. The CDR3 coding sequence is TGTGCCAGCAGCGTCAACAGGGGCGGAGGGTCACCCCTCCACTTT. This encodes CASSVNRGGGSPLHF.